This T cell receptor beta chain is drawn from a study of cytomegalovirus exposure and HLA in healthy donors. Overall study results and limits: According to a later analysis, most TCR beta chains associated with CMV appeared HLA-restricted. Analysis performed later found about 18,000 TCR beta sequences associated with HLA alleles at 0.05 false discovery rate. A later analysis reportedly found fewer N-insertions in an Asian-associated ancestry cluster than the approximately 670-donor mean.

The PCR had 60 Vbeta and 13 Jbeta primers. In the study's own analysis: Tens of millions of unique TCR beta chains, roughly 11 million shared, were counted in a later analysis. Here immunoSEQ multiplex PCR was the method, and the copy in TCRdb shows in-frame clones only, minus some. V and J calls and clone size are as listed in that table; D and trimming were resolved from the DNA. Altogether fewer than 250,000 clones are present, 85% being singletons, with the ten largest covering about 1.2%. Per germline, CDR1 MDHEN and CDR2 SYDVKM. This CDR3 spans 15 amino acids. V trimming: 6 bases; J trimming: 3 bases; junction bases outside the gene matches: 4. Concerning this clone itself: Its antigen is unknown.

The source of this sequence is a human donor in good health. This chain connects TRBV28 to TRBJ2-3; the match to TRBD1 covers 12 bases. The specimen sequenced was PBMCs. The CDR3 spells CASRGQGARTDTQYF. The CDR3 nucleotides read TGTGCCAGCAGGGGACAGGGGGCAAGAACAGATACGCAGTATTTT.